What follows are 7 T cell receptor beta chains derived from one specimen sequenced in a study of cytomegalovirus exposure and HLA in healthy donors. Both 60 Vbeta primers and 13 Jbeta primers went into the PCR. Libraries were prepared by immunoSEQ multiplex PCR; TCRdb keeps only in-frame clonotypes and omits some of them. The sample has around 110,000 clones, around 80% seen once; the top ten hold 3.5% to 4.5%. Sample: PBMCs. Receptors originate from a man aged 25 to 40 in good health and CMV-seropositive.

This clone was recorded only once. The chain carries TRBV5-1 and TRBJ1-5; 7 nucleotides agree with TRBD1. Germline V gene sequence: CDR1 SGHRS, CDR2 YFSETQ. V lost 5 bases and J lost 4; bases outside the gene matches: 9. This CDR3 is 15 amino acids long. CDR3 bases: TGCGCCAGCAGACCGACAGGGCTGGGTAATCAGCCCCAGCATTTT. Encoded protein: CASRPTGLGNQPQHF.

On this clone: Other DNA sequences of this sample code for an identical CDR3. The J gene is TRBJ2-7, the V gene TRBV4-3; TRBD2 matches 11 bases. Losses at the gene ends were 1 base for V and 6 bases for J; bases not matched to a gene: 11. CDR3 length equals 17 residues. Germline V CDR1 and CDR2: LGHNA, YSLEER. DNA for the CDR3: TGCGCCAGCAGCCAAGGGAGGTTAGCGGGAGGGCCGGCCGAGCAGTACTTC. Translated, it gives CASSQGRLAGGPAEQYF.

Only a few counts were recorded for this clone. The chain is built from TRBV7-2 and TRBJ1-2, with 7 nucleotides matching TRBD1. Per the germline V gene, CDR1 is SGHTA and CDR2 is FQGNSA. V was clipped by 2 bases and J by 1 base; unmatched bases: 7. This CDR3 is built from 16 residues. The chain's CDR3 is CASSLLRQGVNYGYTF. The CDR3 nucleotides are TGTGCCAGCAGCTTACTCCGACAGGGCGTTAACTATGGCTACACCTTC.

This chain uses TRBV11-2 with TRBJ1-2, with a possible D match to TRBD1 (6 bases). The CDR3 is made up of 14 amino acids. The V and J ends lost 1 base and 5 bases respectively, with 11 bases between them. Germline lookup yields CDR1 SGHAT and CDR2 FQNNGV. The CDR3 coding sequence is TGTGCCAGCAGCTTAGTACAGGGTCGATATGGCTACACCTTC. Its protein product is CASSLVQGRYGYTF.

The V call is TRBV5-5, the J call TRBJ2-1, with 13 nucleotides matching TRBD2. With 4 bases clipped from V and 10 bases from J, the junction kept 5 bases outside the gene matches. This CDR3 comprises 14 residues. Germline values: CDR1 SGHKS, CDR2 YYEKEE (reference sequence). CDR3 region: CASSRLAGGGEQFF. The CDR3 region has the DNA TGTGCCAGCAGCCGACTAGCGGGGGGAGGAGAGCAGTTCTTC.

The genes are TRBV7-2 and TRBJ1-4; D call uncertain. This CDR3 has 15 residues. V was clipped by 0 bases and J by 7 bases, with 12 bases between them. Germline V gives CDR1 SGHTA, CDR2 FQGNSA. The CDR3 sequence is CASSLAVGVGEKLFF. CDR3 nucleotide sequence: TGTGCCAGCAGCTTAGCGGTCGGGGTTGGTGAAAAACTGTTTTTT.

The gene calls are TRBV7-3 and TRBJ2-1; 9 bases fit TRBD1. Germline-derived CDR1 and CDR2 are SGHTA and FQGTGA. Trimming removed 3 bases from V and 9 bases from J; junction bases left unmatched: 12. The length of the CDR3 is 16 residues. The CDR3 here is CASSLGLGTGRPEQFF. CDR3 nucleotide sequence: TGTGCCAGCAGCTTGGGGTTGGGGACAGGGCGCCCTGAGCAGTTCTTC.